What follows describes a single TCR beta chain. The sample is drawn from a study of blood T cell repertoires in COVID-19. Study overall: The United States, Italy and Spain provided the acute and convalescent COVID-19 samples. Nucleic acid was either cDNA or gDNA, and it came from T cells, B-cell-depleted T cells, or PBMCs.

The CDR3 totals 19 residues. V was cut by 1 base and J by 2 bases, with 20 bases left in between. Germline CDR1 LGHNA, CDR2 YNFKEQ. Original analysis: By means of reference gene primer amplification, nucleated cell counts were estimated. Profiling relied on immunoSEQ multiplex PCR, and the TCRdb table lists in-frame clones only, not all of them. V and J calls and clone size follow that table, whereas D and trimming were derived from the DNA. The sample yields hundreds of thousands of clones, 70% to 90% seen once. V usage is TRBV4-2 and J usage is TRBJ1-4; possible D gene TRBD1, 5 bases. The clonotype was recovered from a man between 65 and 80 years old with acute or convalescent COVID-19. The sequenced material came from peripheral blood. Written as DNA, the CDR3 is TGTGCCAGCAGCCAAGCGGCAGGGAATCTTGCGTCTACTAATGAAAAACTGTTTTTT. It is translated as CASSQAAGNLASTNEKLFF.